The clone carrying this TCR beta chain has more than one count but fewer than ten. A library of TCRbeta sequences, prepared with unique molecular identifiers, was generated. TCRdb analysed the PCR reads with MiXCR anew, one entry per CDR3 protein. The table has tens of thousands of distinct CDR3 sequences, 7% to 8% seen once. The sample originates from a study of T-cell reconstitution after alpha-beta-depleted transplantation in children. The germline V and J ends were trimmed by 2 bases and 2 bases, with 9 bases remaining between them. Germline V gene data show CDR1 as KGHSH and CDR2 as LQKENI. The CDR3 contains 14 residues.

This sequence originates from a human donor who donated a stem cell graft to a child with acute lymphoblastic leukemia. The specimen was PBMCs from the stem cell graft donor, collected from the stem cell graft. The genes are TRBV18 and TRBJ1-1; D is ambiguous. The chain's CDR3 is CASSPMTGNTEAFF. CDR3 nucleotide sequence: TGTGCCAGCTCACCAATGACGGGAAACACTGAAGCTTTCTTT.